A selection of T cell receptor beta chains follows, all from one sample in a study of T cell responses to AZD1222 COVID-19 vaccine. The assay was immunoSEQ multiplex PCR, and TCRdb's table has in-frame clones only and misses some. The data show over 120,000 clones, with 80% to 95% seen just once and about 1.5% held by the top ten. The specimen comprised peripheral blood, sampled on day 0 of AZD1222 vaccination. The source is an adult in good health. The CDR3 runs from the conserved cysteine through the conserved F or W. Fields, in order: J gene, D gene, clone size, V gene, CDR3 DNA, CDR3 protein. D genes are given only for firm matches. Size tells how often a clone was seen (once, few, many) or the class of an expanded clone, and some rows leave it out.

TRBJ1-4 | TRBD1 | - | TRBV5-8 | TGTGCCAGCAGCCTCGGGACAGGGGTGGGAGAAAAACTGTTTTTT | CASSLGTGVGEKLFF
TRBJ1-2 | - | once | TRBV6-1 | TGTGCCAGCAGTGAAATCGTCGCAGGTCGGGGCTATGGCTACACCTTC | CASSEIVAGRGYGYTF
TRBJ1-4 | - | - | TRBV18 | TGTGCCAGCTCACTTTCCCGCCCGTCGGCTAATGAAAAACTGTTTTTT | CASSLSRPSANEKLFF
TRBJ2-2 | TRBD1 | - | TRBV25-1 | TGTGCCAGCAGTCGGGACAGGAACACCGGGGAGCTGTTTTTT | CASSRDRNTGELFF
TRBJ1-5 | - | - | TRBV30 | TGTGCCTGGAGTGTCTGGGGCGGGCGTATTGGCAATCAGCCCCAGCATTTT | CAWSVWGGRIGNQPQHF
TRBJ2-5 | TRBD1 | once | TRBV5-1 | TGCGCCAGCAGCTTAGAGGGGGCGCGGGAAGAGACCCAGTACTTC | CASSLEGAREETQYF
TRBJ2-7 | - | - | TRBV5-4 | TGTGCCAGCAGTGAAGCGGGCCGGACCTACGAGCAGTACTTC | CASSEAGRTYEQYF
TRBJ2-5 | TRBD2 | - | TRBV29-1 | TGCAGCGTCTCCAGACTAGCGGGGCCAACCGGGGAGACCCAGTACTTC | CSVSRLAGPTGETQYF
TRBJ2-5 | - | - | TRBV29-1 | TGCAGCGTGGGGAAAGAGACCCAGTACTTC | CSVGKETQYF
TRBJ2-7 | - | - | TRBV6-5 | TGTGCCAGCAGTTACTCGATAAAGAAGGACCCCTACGAGCAGTACTTC | CASSYSIKKDPYEQYF
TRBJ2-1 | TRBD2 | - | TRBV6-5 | TGTGCCAGCAGTAAGCGGGAGGGCCAGAATGAGCAGTTCTTC | CASSKREGQNEQFF
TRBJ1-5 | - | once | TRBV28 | TGTGCCAGCAGTTTTGTACTGCAGCCCCAGCATTTT | CASSFVLQPQHF
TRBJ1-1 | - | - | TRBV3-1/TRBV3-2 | TGTGCCAGCAGCCAATTCGGGGGCTCGGGTGAAGCTTTCTTT | CASSQFGGSGEAFF
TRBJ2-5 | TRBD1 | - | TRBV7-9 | TGTGCCAGCAGCTTTCAGGGGGCCGACGAGACCCAGTACTTC | CASSFQGADETQYF
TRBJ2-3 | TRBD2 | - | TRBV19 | TGTGCCAGTAGTATATTTACCGGACTAGCGCCAGATACGCAGTATTTT | CASSIFTGLAPDTQYF
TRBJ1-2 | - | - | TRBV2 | TGTGCCAGCGGTACAGGGACCTATGGCTACACCTTC | CASGTGTYGYTF
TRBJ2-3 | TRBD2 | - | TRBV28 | TGTGCCAGCAGTTCCTCGAGCGGGACTGGCACAGATACGCAGTATTTT | CASSSSSGTGTDTQYF
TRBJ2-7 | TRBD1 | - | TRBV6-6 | TGTGCCAGCACCTCCACGCCAGGGGGACGGTCCTACGAGCAGTACTTC | CASTSTPGGRSYEQYF
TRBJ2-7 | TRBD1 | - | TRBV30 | TGTGCCTGGAGCCGAGGGGGCTTCTCCTACGAGCAGTACTTC | CAWSRGGFSYEQYF
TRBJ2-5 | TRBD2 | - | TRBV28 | TGTGCCAGCAGTTCCAGCCTGCTAGCGGGATTCCAAGAGACCCAGTACTTC | CASSSSLLAGFQETQYF
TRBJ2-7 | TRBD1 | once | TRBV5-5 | TGTGCCAGCAGCTCTGGACAGGCTGGGGCTTACGAGCAGTACTTC | CASSSGQAGAYEQYF
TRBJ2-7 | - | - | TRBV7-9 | TGTGCCAGCAGCGTGAGGGGAAGCTCCTACGAGCAGTACTTC | CASSVRGSSYEQYF
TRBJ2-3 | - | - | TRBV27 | TGTGCCAGCAGCTTAAACAGGGTGGATACGCAGTATTTT | CASSLNRVDTQYF
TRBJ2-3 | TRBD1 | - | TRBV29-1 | TGCAGCGTCGCTCGCTGGAGACAGGGATCAGATACGCAGTATTTT | CSVARWRQGSDTQYF
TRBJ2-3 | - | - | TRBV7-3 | TGTGCCAGCAGCCCGGGACGGAGCACAGATACGCAGTATTTT | CASSPGRSTDTQYF
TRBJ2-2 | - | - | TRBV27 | TGTGCCAGCAGTTTCTATTCCCCCGGGACCGGGGAGCTGTTTTTT | CASSFYSPGTGELFF
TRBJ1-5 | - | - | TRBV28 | TGTGCCAGCAGTTTCCGACCCAGGGGTACGGGCAATCAGCCCCAGCATTTT | CASSFRPRGTGNQPQHF
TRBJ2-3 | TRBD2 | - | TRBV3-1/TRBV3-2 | TGTGCCAGCAGTCCCGGGACTATGCCCACAGATACGCAGTATTTT | CASSPGTMPTDTQYF
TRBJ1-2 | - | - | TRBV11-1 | TGTGCCAGCAGCTTGGACAGTCAGGACTATGGCTACACCTTC | CASSLDSQDYGYTF
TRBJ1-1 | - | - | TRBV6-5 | TGTGCCAGCAGTTACTCCCGCTACACTGAAGCTTTCTTT | CASSYSRYTEAFF
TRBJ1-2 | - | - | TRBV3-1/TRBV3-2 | TGTGCCAGCAGCCAAGATCCCAGCCGGAACTATGGCTACACCTTC | CASSQDPSRNYGYTF
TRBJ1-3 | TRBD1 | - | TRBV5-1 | TGCGCCAGCAGCCAGGACAGGTCTGGAAACACCATATATTTT | CASSQDRSGNTIYF
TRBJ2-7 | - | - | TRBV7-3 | TGTGCCAGCAGCTCTACGGCTACCAATGGGGAGCAGTACTTC | CASSSTATNGEQYF
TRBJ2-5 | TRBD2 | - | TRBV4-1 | TGCGCCAGCAGCCATTTCACCTTGGGGGGGGACCAAGAGACCCAGTACTTC | CASSHFTLGGDQETQYF
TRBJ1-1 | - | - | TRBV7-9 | TGTGCCAGCAGCTTGGGGGGTACGAACACTGAAGCTTTCTTT | CASSLGGTNTEAFF
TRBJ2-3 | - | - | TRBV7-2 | TGTGCCAGCAGCTCCCTTTATTCGACGGAGAGGGATACGCAGTATTTT | CASSSLYSTERDTQYF
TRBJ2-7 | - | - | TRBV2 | TGTGCCAGCAACCGAAACACGGGAGTAAAGGGCGAGCAGTACTTC | CASNRNTGVKGEQYF
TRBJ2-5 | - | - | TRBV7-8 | TGTGCCAGCAGCATCCAAGAGACCCAGTACTTC | CASSIQETQYF
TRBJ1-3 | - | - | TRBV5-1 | TGCGCCAGCAGCTTGGGCTCGCGGGTCTCTGGAAACACCATATATTTT | CASSLGSRVSGNTIYF
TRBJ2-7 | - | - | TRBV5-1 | TGCGCCAGCAGCTTGACTACCGCCTACGAGCAGTACTTC | CASSLTTAYEQYF
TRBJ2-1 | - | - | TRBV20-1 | TGCAGTGCTAGTAGGGGCTACAATGAGCAGTTCTTC | CSASRGYNEQFF
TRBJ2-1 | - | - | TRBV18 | TGTGCCAGCTCACCACCGGTCAAGTGGGGGAGCGGTGAGCAGTTCTTC | CASSPPVKWGSGEQFF
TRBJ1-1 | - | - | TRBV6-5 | TGTGCCAGCACGCCTGGCAGGCGGAACACTGAAGCTTTCTTT | CASTPGRRNTEAFF
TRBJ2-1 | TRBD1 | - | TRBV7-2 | TGTGCCAGCAGCACTCGACAGGGGTCCTACAATGAGCAGTTCTTC | CASSTRQGSYNEQFF
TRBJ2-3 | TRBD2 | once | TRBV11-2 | TGTGCCAGCAGCCCGGGACTAGCGGGAGGATCAGATACGCAGTATTTT | CASSPGLAGGSDTQYF
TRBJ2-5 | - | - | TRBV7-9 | TGTGCCAGCAGCTTAGTGCAGGGGGGACAAGAGACCCAGTACTTC | CASSLVQGGQETQYF
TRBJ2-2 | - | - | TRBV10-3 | TGTGCCATTGGCTTCACCGCGAACACCGGGGAGCTGTTTTTT | CAIGFTANTGELFF
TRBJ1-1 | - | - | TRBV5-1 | TGCGCCAGCAGCTCCCTTATGCCTCAAACTGAAGCTTTCTTT | CASSSLMPQTEAFF
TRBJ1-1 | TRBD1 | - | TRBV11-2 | TGTGCCAGCAGCCCCCGGGGAGGGGGCAAGAACACTGAAGCTTTCTTT | CASSPRGGGKNTEAFF